The 2 T cell receptor beta chains reported below all come from one sample, sequenced in a study of CD8+CD57+ T cells in acquired aplastic anemia. The template used for profiling TCR beta VDJ and CDR3 was genomic DNA. Via MiXCR, TCRdb re-called the reads, giving one row per CDR3 protein. The sample records about 35,000 distinct CDR3 sequences, 75% to 85% being singletons. Material: sorted CD4+, CD8+, or CD8+CD57+ T cells (not recorded which) from PBMCs. The receptors were gathered from a human donor in good health, serving as a control.

Comments on this clonotype: It is likely a read error, because the conserved phenylalanine at the end of the CDR3 is missing. V gene TRBV7-9 combines with J gene TRBJ1-1; 7 bases match TRBD1. This CDR3 is built from 15 residues. J lost 4 bases, V lost 5 bases, and 10 bases had no gene match. Germline V gene data show CDR1 as SEHNR and CDR2 as FQNEAQ (reference sequence). The CDR3 is CASSLRYDRVTEAFY. CDR3 in DNA: TGTGCCAGCAGCCTAAGGTATGACAGGGTCACTGAAGCTTTCTAT.

This clonotype was picked up a small number of times. The gene calls are TRBV10-2 and TRBJ1-5, with 7 positions matching TRBD1. This CDR3 is 13 amino acids long. V dropped 10 bases and J dropped 8; count of bases not matched to a gene: 11. The germline V gene has CDR1 WSHSY and CDR2 SAAADI. CDR3 bases: TGCGCCACCCGGACAGGAATTAACAAGCCCCAGCATTTT. It codes for CATRTGINKPQHF.